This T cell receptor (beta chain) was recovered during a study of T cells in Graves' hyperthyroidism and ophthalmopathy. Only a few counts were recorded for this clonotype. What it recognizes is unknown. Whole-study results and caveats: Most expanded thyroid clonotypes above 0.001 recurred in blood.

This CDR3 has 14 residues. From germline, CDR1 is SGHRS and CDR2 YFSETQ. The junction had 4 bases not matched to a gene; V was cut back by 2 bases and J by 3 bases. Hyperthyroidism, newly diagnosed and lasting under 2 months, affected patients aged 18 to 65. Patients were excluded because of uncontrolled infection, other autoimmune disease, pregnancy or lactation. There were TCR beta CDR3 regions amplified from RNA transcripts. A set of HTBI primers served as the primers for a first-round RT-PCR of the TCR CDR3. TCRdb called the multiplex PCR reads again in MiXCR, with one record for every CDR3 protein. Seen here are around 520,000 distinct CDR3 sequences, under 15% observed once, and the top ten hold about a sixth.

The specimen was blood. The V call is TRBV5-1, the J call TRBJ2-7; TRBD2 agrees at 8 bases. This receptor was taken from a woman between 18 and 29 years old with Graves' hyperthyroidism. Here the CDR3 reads CASSFTSGDYEQYF. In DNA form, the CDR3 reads TGCGCCAGCAGCTTTACTAGCGGAGACTACGAGCAGTACTTC.